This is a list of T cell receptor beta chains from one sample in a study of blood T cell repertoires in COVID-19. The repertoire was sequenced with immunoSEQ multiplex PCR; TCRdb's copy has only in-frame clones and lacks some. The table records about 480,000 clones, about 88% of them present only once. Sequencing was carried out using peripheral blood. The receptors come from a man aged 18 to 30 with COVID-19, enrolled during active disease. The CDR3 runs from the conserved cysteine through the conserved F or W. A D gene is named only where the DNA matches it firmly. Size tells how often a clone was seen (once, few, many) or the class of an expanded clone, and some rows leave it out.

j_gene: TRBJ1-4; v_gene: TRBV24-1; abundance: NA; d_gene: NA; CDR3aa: CATPSQATNEKLFF; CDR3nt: TGTGCCACACCCTCCCAGGCGACTAATGAAAAACTGTTTTTT
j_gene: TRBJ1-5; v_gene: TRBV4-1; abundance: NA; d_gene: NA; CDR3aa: CASSQDRARSQPQHF; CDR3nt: TGCGCCAGCAGCCAAGACAGGGCACGCAGTCAGCCCCAGCATTTT
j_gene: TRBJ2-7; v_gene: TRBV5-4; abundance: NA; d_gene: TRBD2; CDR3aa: CASSFGLAGGPSHEQYF; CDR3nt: TGTGCCAGCAGCTTCGGGCTAGCGGGAGGGCCCAGTCACGAGCAGTACTTC
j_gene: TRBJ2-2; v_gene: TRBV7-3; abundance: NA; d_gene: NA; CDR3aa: CASSGDSGELFF; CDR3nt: TGTGCCAGCAGCGGGGACTCCGGGGAGCTGTTTTTT
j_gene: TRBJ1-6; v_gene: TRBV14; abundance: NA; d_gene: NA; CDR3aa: CASSQGGEYNSPLHF; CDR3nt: TGTGCCAGCAGCCAAGGGGGAGAATATAATTCACCCCTCCACTTT
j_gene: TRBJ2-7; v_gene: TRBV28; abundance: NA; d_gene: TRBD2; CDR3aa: CASSSPRGRAGYEQYF; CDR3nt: TGTGCCAGCAGTTCCCCCCGCGGGAGGGCCGGCTACGAGCAGTACTTC
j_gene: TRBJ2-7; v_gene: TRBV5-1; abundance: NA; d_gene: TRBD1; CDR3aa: CASQPTSGGYEQYF; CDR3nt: TGCGCCAGCCAACCCACTTCAGGGGGCTACGAGCAGTACTTC
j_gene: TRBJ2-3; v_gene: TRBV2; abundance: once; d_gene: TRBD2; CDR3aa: CASRDLAGGIDTQYF; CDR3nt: TGTGCCAGCAGGGACCTAGCGGGAGGGATAGATACGCAGTATTTT
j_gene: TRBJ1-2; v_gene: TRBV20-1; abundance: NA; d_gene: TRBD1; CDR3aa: CSASSEGQGGYGYTF; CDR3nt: TGCAGTGCTAGTTCGGAGGGACAGGGAGGCTATGGCTACACCTTC
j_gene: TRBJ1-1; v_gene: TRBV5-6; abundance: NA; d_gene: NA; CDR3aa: CASILGGLSTEAFF; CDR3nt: NA
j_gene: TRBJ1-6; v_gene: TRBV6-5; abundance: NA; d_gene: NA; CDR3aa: CASSFGTNNSPLHF; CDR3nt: TGTGCCAGCAGTTTCGGGACTAATAATTCACCCCTCCACTTT
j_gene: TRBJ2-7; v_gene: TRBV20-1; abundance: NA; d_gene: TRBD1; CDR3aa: CSASKGQGVREQYF; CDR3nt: TGCAGTGCTAGTAAAGGACAGGGGGTAAGGGAGCAGTACTTC
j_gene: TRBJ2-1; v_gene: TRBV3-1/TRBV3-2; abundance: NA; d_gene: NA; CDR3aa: CASSLTSLKGGQFF; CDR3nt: TGTGCCAGCAGCCTGACGTCGTTGAAAGGCGGGCAGTTCTTC
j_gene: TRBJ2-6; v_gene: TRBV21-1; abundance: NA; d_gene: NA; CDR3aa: CASIDGIYTPVGGANVLTF; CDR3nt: TGTGCCAGCATCGATGGAATTTACACCCCGGTCGGGGGGGCCAACGTCCTGACTTTC
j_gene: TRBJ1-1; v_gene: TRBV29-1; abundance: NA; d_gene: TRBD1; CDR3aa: CSVERNGQGVTEAFF; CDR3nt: TGCAGCGTTGAACGTAATGGGCAGGGGGTTACTGAAGCTTTCTTT
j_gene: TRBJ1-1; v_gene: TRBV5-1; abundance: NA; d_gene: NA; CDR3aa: CASRLQGRNTEAFF; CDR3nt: TGCGCCAGCAGGTTACAGGGAAGGAACACTGAAGCTTTCTTT
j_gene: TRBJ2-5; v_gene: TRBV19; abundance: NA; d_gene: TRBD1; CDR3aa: CASSMGQGAETQYF; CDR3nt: TGTGCCAGTAGTATGGGACAGGGGGCAGAGACCCAGTACTTC
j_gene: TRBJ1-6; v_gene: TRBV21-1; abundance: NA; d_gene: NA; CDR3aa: CASSKVARERNSPLHF; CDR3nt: TGTGCCAGCAGCAAAGTCGCCAGGGAAAGAAATTCACCCCTCCACTTT
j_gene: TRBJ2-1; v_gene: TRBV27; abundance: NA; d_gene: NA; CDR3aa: CASSQRGLPGKGDEQFF; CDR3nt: TGTGCCAGCAGCCAACGCGGACTACCCGGAAAGGGCGATGAGCAGTTCTTC
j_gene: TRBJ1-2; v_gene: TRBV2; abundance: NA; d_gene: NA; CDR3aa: CASGTNYGYTF; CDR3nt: TGTGCCAGCGGCACCAACTATGGCTACACCTTC
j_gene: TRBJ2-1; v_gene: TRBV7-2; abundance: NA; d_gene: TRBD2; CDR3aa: CASRPTLADYYNEQFF; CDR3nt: TGTGCCAGCAGACCCACACTAGCGGACTACTACAATGAGCAGTTCTTC
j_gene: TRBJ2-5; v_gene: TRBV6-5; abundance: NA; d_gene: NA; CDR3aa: CATAAGQETQYF; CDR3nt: TGTGCCACCGCCGCCGGCCAAGAGACCCAGTACTTC
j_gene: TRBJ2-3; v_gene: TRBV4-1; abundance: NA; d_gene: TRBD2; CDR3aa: CASSQVLGGDTQYF; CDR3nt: TGCGCCAGCAGCCAGGTCCTCGGGGGGGATACGCAGTATTTT
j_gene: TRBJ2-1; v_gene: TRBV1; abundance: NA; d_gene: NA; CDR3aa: CTSSQVRRAYNEQFF; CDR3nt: TGCACCAGCAGCCAAGTGCGGCGGGCATACAATGAGCAGTTCTTC
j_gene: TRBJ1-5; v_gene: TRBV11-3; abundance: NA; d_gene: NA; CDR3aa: CASSLGENQPQHF; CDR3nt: TGTGCCAGCAGCTTAGGTGAGAATCAGCCCCAGCATTTT
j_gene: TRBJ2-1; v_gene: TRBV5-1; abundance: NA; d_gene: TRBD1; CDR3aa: CASSGKDRGSYNEQFF; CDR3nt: TGCGCCAGCAGCGGCAAGGACAGGGGCTCCTACAATGAGCAGTTCTTC
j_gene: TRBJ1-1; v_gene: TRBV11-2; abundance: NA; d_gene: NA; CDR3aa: CASSLDRLGRGTEAFF; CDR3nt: TGTGCCAGCAGCTTGGACCGGTTGGGGAGGGGAACTGAAGCTTTCTTT
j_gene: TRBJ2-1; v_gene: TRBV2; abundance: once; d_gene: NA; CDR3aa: CASRILVGAYNEQFF; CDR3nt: TGTGCCAGCCGCATCCTAGTCGGAGCCTACAATGAGCAGTTCTTC
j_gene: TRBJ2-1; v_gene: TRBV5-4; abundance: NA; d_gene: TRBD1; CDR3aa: CASSLKMTGAYEQFF; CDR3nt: TGTGCCAGCAGCTTGAAGATGACAGGGGCCTATGAGCAGTTCTTC
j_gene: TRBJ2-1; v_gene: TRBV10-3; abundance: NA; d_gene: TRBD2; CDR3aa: CAINRGGNEQFF; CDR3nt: TGTGCCATCAACCGGGGGGGCAATGAGCAGTTCTTC
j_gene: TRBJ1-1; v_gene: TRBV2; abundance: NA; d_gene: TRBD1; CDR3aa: CASSRQGWGTEAFF; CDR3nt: TGTGCCAGCAGCCGACAGGGCTGGGGCACTGAAGCTTTCTTT
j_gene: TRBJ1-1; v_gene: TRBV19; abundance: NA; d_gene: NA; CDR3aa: CASRSLQILILGTEAFF; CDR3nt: TGTGCCAGTCGTTCCCTCCAGATACTAATCCTCGGGACTGAAGCTTTCTTT
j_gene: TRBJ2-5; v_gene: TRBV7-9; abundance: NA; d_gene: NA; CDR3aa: CASQKPGLKQETQYF; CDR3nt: TGTGCCAGCCAAAAGCCGGGACTCAAACAAGAGACCCAGTACTTC
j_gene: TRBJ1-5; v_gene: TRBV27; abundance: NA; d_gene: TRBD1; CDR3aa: CASSTGGYSNQPQHF; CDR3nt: TGTGCCAGCAGCACAGGGGGTTATAGCAATCAGCCCCAGCATTTT
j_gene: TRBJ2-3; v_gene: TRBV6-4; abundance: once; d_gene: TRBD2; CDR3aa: CASSLELAGATDTQYF; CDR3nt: TGTGCCAGCAGCCTGGAACTAGCGGGAGCCACAGATACGCAGTATTTT
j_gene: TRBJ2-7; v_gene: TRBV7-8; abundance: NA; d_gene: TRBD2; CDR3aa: CASSLTWLAGIEQYF; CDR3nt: TGTGCCAGCAGCTTAACCTGGCTAGCGGGTATCGAGCAGTACTTC
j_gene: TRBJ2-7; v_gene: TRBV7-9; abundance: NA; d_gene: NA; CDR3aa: CASSQREPPYEQYF; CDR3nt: TGTGCCAGCAGCCAACGGGAGCCGCCCTACGAGCAGTACTTC
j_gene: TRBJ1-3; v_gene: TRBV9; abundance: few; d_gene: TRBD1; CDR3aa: CASSLTTGSGNTIYF; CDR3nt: TGTGCCAGCAGTCTCACGACAGGGAGTGGAAACACCATATATTTT
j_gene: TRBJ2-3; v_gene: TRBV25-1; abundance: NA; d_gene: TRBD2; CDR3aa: CASSLTSGRDTQYF; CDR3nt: TGTGCCAGCAGTTTGACTAGCGGGAGGGATACGCAGTATTTT
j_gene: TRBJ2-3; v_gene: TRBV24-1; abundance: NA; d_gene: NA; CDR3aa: CATSDYSTDTQYF; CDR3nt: TGTGCCACCAGTGATTACTCCACAGATACGCAGTATTTT
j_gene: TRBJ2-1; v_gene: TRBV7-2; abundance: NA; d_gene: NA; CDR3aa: CASAPTTSSDEQFF; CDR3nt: TGTGCCAGCGCTCCTACTACATCTAGCGATGAGCAGTTCTTC
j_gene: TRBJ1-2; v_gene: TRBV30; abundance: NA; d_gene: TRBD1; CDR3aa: CAWHRDRPYGYTF; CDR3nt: TGTGCCTGGCATCGGGACAGGCCTTATGGCTACACCTTC